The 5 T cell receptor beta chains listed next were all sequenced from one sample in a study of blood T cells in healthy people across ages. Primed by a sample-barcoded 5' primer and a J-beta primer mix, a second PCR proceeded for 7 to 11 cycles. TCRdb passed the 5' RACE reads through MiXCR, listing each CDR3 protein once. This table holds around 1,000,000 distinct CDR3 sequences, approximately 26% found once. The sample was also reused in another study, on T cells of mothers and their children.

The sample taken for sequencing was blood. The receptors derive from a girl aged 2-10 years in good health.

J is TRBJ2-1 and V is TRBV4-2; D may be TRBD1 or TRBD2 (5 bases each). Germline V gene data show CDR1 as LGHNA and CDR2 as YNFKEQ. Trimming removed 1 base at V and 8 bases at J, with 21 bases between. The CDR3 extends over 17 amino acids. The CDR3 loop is CASSQVEGTKGTDEQFF. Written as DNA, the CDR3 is TGTGCCAGCAGCCAAGTCGAGGGGACGAAAGGAACGGATGAGCAGTTCTTC.

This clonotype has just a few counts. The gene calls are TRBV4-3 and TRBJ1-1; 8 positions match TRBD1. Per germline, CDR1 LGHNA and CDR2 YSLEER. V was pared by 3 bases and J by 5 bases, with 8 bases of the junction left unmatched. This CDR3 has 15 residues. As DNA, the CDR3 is TGCGCCAGCAGCCACTTGGACAGGGACCAGACTGAAGCTTTCTTT. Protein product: CASSHLDRDQTEAFF.

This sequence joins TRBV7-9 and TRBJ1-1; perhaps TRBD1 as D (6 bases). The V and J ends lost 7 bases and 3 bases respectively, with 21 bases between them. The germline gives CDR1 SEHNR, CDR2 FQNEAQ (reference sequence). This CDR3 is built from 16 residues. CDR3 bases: TGTGCCAGCACCCTCCAGGGGTTCAGTACGGACACTGAAGCTTTCTTT. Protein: CASTLQGFSTDTEAFF.

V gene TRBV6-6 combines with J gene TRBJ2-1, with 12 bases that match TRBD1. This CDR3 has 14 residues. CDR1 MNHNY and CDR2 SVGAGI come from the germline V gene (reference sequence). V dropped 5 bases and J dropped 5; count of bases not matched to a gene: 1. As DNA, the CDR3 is TGTGCCAGCAGTGGGACAGGGGGCCACAATGAGCAGTTCTTC. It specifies CASSGTGGHNEQFF.

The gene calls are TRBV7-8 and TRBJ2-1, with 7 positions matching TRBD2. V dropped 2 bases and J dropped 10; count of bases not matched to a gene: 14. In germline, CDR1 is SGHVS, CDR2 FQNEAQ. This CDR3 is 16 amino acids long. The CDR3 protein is CASSLMGGATLREQFF. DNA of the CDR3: TGTGCCAGCAGCTTAATGGGAGGGGCCACCCTCAGGGAGCAGTTCTTC.